This TCR beta chain was identified during a study of cytomegalovirus exposure and HLA in healthy donors. 60 Vbeta and 13 Jbeta primers were used in PCR. Sequenced by immunoSEQ multiplex PCR; TCRdb stores in-frame clones only, minus some. The table shows 100,000 to 150,000 clones, with 81% occurring only once. Whole-study results and caveats: For most subjects, TCR beta sequences were reported to predict HLA-A and HLA-B alleles with accuracy.

This CDR3 region has 15 residues. Germline V gene sequence: CDR1 SGHDT, CDR2 YYEEEE. V gave up 4 bases and J gave up 4 bases; unmatched junction bases: 10. On this clone: Its specificity is not known.

The specimen sequenced was PBMCs. The TCR originated in a man between 18 and 35 years old in good health and CMV-seronegative. The chain recombines TRBV5-6 with TRBJ2-5; TRBD1 aligns across 7 bases. CDR3 DNA sequence: TGTGCCAGCAGCCCCCGCAGGGGGTTCGCAGAGACCCAGTACTTC. This translates into CASSPRRGFAETQYF.